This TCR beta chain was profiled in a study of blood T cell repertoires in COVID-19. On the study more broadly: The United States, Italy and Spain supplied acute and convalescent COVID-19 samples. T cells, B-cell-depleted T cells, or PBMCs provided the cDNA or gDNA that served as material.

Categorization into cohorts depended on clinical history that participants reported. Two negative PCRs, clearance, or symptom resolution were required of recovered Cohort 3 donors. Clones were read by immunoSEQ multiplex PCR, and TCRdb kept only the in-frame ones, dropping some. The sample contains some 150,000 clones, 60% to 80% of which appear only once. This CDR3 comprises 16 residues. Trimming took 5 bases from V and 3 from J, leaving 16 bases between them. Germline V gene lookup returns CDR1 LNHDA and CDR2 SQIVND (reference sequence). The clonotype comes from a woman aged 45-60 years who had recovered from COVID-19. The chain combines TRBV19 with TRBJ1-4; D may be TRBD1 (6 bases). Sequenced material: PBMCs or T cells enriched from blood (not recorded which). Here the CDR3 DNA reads TGTGCCAGTAGTTGGGGGGGCGCGGGCCCTAATGAAAAACTGTTTTTT. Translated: CASSWGGAGPNEKLFF.